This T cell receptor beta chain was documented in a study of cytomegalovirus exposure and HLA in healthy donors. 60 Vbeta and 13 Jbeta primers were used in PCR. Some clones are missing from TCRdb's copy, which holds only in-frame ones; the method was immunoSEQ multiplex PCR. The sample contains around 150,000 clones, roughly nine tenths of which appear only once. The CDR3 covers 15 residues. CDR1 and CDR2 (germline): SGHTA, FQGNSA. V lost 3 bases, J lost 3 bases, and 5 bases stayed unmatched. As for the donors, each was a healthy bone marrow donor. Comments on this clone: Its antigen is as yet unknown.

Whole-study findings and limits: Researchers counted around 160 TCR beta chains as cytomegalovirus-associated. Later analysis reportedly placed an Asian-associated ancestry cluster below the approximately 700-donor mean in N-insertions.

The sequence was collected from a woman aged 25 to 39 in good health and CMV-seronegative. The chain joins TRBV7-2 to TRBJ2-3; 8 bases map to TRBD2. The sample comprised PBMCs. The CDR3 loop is CASSLVAGSTDTQYF. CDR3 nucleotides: TGTGCCAGCAGCTTGGTAGCGGGGTCGACAGATACGCAGTATTTT.